In this sample, the clone carrying this T cell receptor (beta chain) turned up a few times. The trim removed 6 bases at V and 4 bases at J, leaving 11 bases unmatched. The CDR3 is 15 amino acids. Germline CDR1 reads DFQATT; CDR2 reads SNEGSKA (reference sequence). MiXCR was run by TCRdb on the RT-PCR reads, yielding one entry per CDR3 protein. Of about 680,000 distinct CDR3 sequences in the sample, over 12% were seen once. The sample consisted of memory CD4+ T cells from blood. This chain joins TRBV20-1 and TRBJ2-5; 10 nucleotides agree with TRBD2. This TCR derives from a female donor in good health, serving as a healthy control. The CDR3 reads CSAAPGLAPGETQYF. In nucleotides, the CDR3 is TGCAGTGCGGCGCCGGGACTAGCGCCCGGAGAGACCCAGTACTTC.